This passage covers 18 T cell receptor beta chains from one sample sequenced in a study of blood T cell repertoires in COVID-19. The data were produced by immunoSEQ multiplex PCR, yet TCRdb's version contains in-frame clones alone and is incomplete. The sample carries around 150,000 clones, around 80% recorded once. Sample: peripheral blood. Receptors were obtained from a man aged 60-69 years who had recovered from COVID-19.

As for this clone: Other DNA sequences from this sample encode an identical CDR3 as well. V gene TRBV5-1 combines with J gene TRBJ2-3, with 7 bases fitting TRBD1. J was trimmed by 1 base and V by 0 bases; bases with no gene match: 2. The germline CDR1 and CDR2 sequences are SGHRS and YFSETQ. CDR3 size: 15 residues. The CDR3 loop is CASSLGQGGTDTQYF. DNA of the CDR3: TGCGCCAGCAGCTTGGGACAGGGAGGCACAGATACGCAGTATTTT.

This clone has just a few counts. The gene calls are TRBV28 and TRBJ1-1; TRBD1 matches 8 bases. The germline gives CDR1 MDHEN, CDR2 SYDVKM. The V segment lost 9 bases and the J segment 5 bases; nucleotides outside the gene matches: 11. The CDR3 runs to 14 residues. This CDR3 is CASPPGQGGTEAFF. CDR3 nucleotide sequence: TGTGCCAGTCCTCCTGGACAGGGTGGAACTGAAGCTTTCTTT.

The CDR3 DNA follows: TGCAGCGTTTTCAGGGAGGACACTGAAGCTTTCTTT. Its translation: CSVFREDTEAFF. The V gene is TRBV29-1, the J gene TRBJ1-1, with D perhaps matching TRBD1 (5 bases). The V end was cut by 5 bases, the J end by 3 bases, with 10 bases between. This CDR3 spans 12 amino acids. Germline V CDR1 and CDR2: SQVTM, ANQGSEA.

This chain connects TRBV6-2 or TRBV6-3 to TRBJ2-7; perhaps TRBD1 as D (6 bases). V gave up 2 bases and J gave up 6 bases, with 14 bases separating them. Germline V gene data show CDR1 as MNHEY and CDR2 as SVGEGT. This CDR3 is 14 amino acids long. The CDR3 here is CASSYMRQAGEQYF. Here the CDR3 DNA reads TGTGCCAGCAGTTACATGAGACAGGCGGGCGAGCAGTACTTC.

V and J are TRBV6-2 or TRBV6-3 and TRBJ2-3; TRBD2 is a possible D gene (5 bases). Germline loops: CDR1 MNHEY, CDR2 SVGEGT. The CDR3 length is 16 residues. Trimming stripped 2 bases from V and 4 bases from J, with 16 bases between. The CDR3 protein is CASSYPPRAGADTQYF. The DNA of the CDR3 is TGTGCCAGCAGTTACCCCCCCCGGGCCGGGGCAGATACGCAGTATTTT.

V usage is TRBV9 and J usage is TRBJ2-1; D ambiguous. The V gene lost 3 bases and the J gene lost 3 bases, with 10 bases spanning the gap. Germline CDR1 SGDLS, CDR2 YYNGEE. This CDR3 region has 14 residues. CDR3 sequence (DNA): TGTGCCAGCAGCGCCCGACTCAACTACAATGAGCAGTTCTTC. It yields the protein CASSARLNYNEQFF.

V and J are TRBV6-5 and TRBJ2-5, with 10 bases identical to TRBD2. Per the germline V gene, CDR1 is MNHEY and CDR2 is SVGAGI. CDR3 length: 15 residues. Trimming took 6 bases from V and 3 from J; bases not matched to a gene: 7. The DNA for the CDR3 is TGTGCCAGCAGACCTAGCGGGAGCAAAGAAGAGACCCAGTACTTC. This encodes CASRPSGSKEETQYF.

The chain employs TRBV30 and TRBJ1-4, with a possible D match to TRBD1 (6 bases). Germline values: CDR1 GTSNPN, CDR2 SVGIG (reference sequence). The CDR3 has 16 residues. Trimming took 2 bases from V and 0 from J, leaving 13 bases between them. The CDR3 sequence: CAWSSFGTPTNEKLFF. Written as DNA, the CDR3 is TGTGCCTGGAGTAGCTTCGGGACACCAACTAATGAAAAACTGTTTTTT.

This sequence joins TRBV11-1 and TRBJ2-7; a weak D match, TRBD2 (6 bases). CDR3 size: 14 residues. V shed 4 bases and J shed 1 base, with 11 bases lying between them. Germline lookup yields CDR1 SGHAT and CDR2 FQDESV (reference sequence). The CDR3 is CASSSRRGSYEQYF. In nucleotides, the CDR3 is TGTGCCAGCAGCTCCCGCCGGGGGTCCTACGAGCAGTACTTC. The full variable domain, in which reference TRBV11-1 and TRBJ2-7 provide the parts outside the CDR3, is EAEVAQSPRYKITEKSQAVAFWCDPISGHATLYWYRQILGQGPELLVQFQDESVVDDSQLPKDRFSAERLKGVDSTLKIQPAELGDSAMYLCASSSRRGSYEQYFGPGTRLTVT.

This clone was detected only a few times. The gene calls are TRBV5-1 and TRBJ2-2, with 14 positions matching TRBD2. Germline V CDR1 and CDR2: SGHRS, YFSETQ. The CDR3 runs 18 residues. Losses at the gene ends were 4 bases for V and 1 base for J; bases not matched to a gene: 6. The CDR3 sequence: CASSQHGLAGGNTGELFF. CDR3 bases: TGCGCCAGCAGCCAACACGGACTAGCGGGAGGGAACACCGGGGAGCTGTTTTTT.

The rearrangement joins TRBV28 to TRBJ2-3, with D tentatively TRBD1 (5 bases). The CDR3 has 13 residues. Germline V gene lookup returns CDR1 MDHEN and CDR2 SYDVKM. The V end was cut by 5 bases, the J end by 4 bases, with 10 bases between. CDR3 protein: CASSGRVADTQYF. The CDR3 DNA follows: TGTGCCAGCAGTGGCAGGGTGGCAGATACGCAGTATTTT.

The chain employs TRBV4-1 and TRBJ1-3, with 9 bases aligning to TRBD1. The CDR3 runs 17 residues. V shed 3 bases, J shed 0 bases, and the junction held 6 bases outside the gene matches. Per the germline V gene, CDR1 is MGHRA and CDR2 is YSYEKL. CDR3 sequence reads: CASSQGTGGLSGNTIYF. CDR3 DNA: TGCGCCAGCAGCCAGGGAACAGGGGGCCTCTCTGGAAACACCATATATTTT.

The chain links TRBV19 to TRBJ2-1; 10 nucleotides line up with TRBD1. The CDR3 runs 16 residues. Germline V CDR1 and CDR2: LNHDA, SQIVND (reference sequence). The V gene end was trimmed by 5 bases and the J gene end by 3 bases; junction bases not matched to a gene: 7. Written as DNA, the CDR3 is TGTGCCAGTAGTCCCGGGACAGGGGCTATCTACAATGAGCAGTTCTTC. Translated: CASSPGTGAIYNEQFF.

The chain carries TRBV11-2 and TRBJ1-2; a possible D gene is TRBD1 (6 bases). Trimming removed 5 bases from V and 8 bases from J, with 21 bases in between. In germline, CDR1 is SGHAT, CDR2 FQNNGV. This CDR3 has 15 amino acids. CDR3 sequence (DNA): TGTGCCAGCAGCCCCAACCGCGGGGGGCACGGCGGCTACACCTTC. It is translated as CASSPNRGGHGGYTF.

This clone appeared a few times. The chain recombines TRBV24-1 with TRBJ2-1, with D possibly being TRBD1 (6 bases). Germline V CDR1 and CDR2: KGHDR, SFDVKD. V was trimmed by 5 bases and J by 6 bases, leaving 13 bases between them. CDR3 length: 14 residues. CDR3 sequence reads: CATSGKGVINEQFF. The CDR3 nucleotides read TGTGCCACCAGTGGAAAGGGGGTAATCAATGAGCAGTTCTTC.

For the CDR3, the DNA is TGTGCCAGCACCTTGGACAGGTCGGCTTCACCCCTCCACTTT. Translated, it gives CASTLDRSASPLHF. The chain combines TRBV3-1 (or the pseudogene TRBV3-2) with TRBJ1-6, with TRBD1 identical over 7 bases. The germline gives CDR1 LGHDT, CDR2 YNNKEL (reference sequence). V lost 7 bases and J lost 9; bases outside the gene matches: 9. The CDR3 has 14 amino acids.

The chain uses TRBV28 and TRBJ1-1; no clear D. CDR3 size: 13 residues. Per the germline V gene, CDR1 is MDHEN and CDR2 is SYDVKM. Here the CDR3 reads CVAKGGSATEAFF. CDR3 in DNA: TGTGTCGCAAAAGGAGGGTCCGCCACTGAAGCTTTCTTT.

J is TRBJ2-1 and V is TRBV19; 9 nucleotides align to TRBD2. This CDR3 region has 18 residues. Trimming removed 3 bases from V and 4 bases from J; junction bases left unmatched: 13. Germline V lookup: CDR1 LNHDA, CDR2 SQIVND (reference sequence). The CDR3 bases are TGTGCCAGTAGTATGGGGCGGGAGGGCCGTGGGGCGTACAATGAGCAGTTCTTC. Encoded protein: CASSMGREGRGAYNEQFF.